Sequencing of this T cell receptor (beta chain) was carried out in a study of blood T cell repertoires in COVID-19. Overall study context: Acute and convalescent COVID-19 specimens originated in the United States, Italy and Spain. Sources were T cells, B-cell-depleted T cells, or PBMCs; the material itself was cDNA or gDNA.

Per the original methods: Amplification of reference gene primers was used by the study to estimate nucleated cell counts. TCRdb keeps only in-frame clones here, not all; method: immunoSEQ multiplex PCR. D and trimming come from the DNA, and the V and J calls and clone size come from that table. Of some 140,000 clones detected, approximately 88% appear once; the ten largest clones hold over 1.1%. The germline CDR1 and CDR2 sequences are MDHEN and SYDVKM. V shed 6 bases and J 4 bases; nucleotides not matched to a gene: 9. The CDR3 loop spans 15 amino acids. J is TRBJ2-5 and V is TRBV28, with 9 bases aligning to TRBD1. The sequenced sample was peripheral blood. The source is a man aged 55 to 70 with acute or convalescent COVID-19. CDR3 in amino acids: CASSPSGQGGETQYF. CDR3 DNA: TGTGCCAGCAGCCCATCGGGACAGGGTGGAGAGACCCAGTACTTC.